A single sample gave rise to the 11 T cell receptor beta chains below, sequenced in a study of sequential checkpoint blockade in melanoma. TCRdb's table, derived via immunoSEQ multiplex PCR, lists solely in-frame clones and lacks some. The sample contains under 6,000 clones, about 25% of which appear only once. Treatment meaning: randomized to nivolumab then ipilimumab (arm A) or the reverse (arm B). Sequences were derived from tumor tissue (inferred from file names), sampled from a patient given nivolumab and ipilimumab in sequence. Source of these receptors: a human donor with melanoma.

The V gene is TRBV28, the J gene TRBJ2-7; the match to TRBD2 covers 11 bases. The V and J ends lost 5 bases and 2 bases, in that order; junction bases with no gene match: 11. The CDR3 is 17 residues long. Germline V CDR1 and CDR2: MDHEN, SYDVKM. CDR3 nucleotide sequence: TGTGCCAGCAGTACTCCTCTACTAGCGGGAGTTACCTACGAGCAGTACTTC. Amino acid sequence: CASSTPLLAGVTYEQYF.

This clone was observed at least ten times. V usage is TRBV10-3 and J usage is TRBJ2-1, with no clear D. The germline V and J ends were trimmed by 0 bases and 5 bases, with 11 bases remaining between them. The CDR3 has 15 amino acids. Germline assignment: CDR1 ENHRY and CDR2 SYGVKD. CDR3 region: CAISESDGRNNEQFF. CDR3 DNA sequence: TGTGCCATCAGTGAGTCCGACGGCAGGAACAATGAGCAGTTCTTC.

This clone was seen only a few times. The chain combines TRBV11-3 with TRBJ2-1; TRBD2 agrees at 10 bases. J gave up 2 bases and V 6 bases, and 4 bases lay outside the gene matches. The CDR3 covers 15 residues. Per germline, CDR1 SGHNT and CDR2 YENEEA. CDR3 DNA: TGTGCCAGCAGGATTAGCGGGGGGACCTACAATGAGCAGTTCTTC. This translates into CASRISGGTYNEQFF.

This clone came up many times. The gene calls are TRBV6-8 and TRBJ2-1, with TRBD2 identical over 16 bases. The J segment lost 14 bases and the V segment lost 2 bases, leaving 0 bases of the junction unmatched. The germline V gene has CDR1 MNHGY and CDR2 SAAAGT. The CDR3 loop spans 13 amino acids. CDR3 sequence (DNA): TGTGCCAGCAGTTACGGGACTAGCGGGAGGGAGTTCTTC. The encoded protein is CASSYGTSGREFF.

The sample holds a few counts of this clone. The V call is TRBV9, the J call TRBJ2-1; the D gene is possibly TRBD2 (6 bases). Germline V CDR1 and CDR2: SGDLS, YYNGEE. The V gene lost 7 bases and the J gene lost 2 bases, with 7 bases spanning the gap. CDR3 length: 12 amino acids. The CDR3 loop is CASGGTYNEQFF. The CDR3 nucleotides read TGTGCCAGCGGGGGGACCTACAATGAGCAGTTCTTC.

The chain couples TRBV18 to TRBJ2-5, with D hard to call. With 4 bases removed from V and 2 bases from J, the gap between germline ends came to 11 bases. Germline assignment: CDR1 KGHSH and CDR2 LQKENI. There are 14 residues in the CDR3. CDR3 protein: CASSRQQQQETQYF. In nucleotides, the CDR3 is TGTGCCAGCTCACGACAACAGCAACAAGAGACCCAGTACTTC.

This chain connects TRBV5-1 to TRBJ2-5; TRBD1 matches at 7 bases. There are 15 residues in the CDR3. Germline lookup yields CDR1 SGHRS and CDR2 YFSETQ. J was trimmed by 3 bases and V by 2 bases; bases with no gene match: 7. The CDR3 sequence: CASSLGTGTEETQYF. The CDR3 nucleotides read TGCGCCAGCAGCTTAGGGACCGGGACAGAAGAGACCCAGTACTTC.

The V call is TRBV19, the J call TRBJ1-3; tentative D call: TRBD1 (6 bases). V shed 5 bases and J shed 0 bases, with 14 bases lying between them. The CDR3 contains 16 residues. Germline loops: CDR1 LNHDA, CDR2 SQIVND (reference sequence). The DNA for the CDR3 is TGTGCCAGTAGTGTATTTAGAGGGGGCTCTGGAAACACCATATATTTT. Amino acids: CASSVFRGGSGNTIYF.

This clone occurred many times. The chain employs TRBV23-1 and TRBJ2-2; the D gene is possibly TRBD1 (5 bases). TRBV23-1 is identified as an open reading frame with a role that is uncertain. V was clipped by 6 bases and J by 6 bases, with 11 bases between them. This CDR3 has 13 amino acids. CDR3 in DNA: TGCGCCAGCAGCTTATGGGGCCCCGGGGAGCTGTTTTTT. It translates to CASSLWGPGELFF.

In its sample, this clone was seen a few times. J is TRBJ1-2 and V is TRBV6-8; D is uncertain. Per germline, CDR1 MNHGY and CDR2 SAAAGT. The ends were cut back, 10 bases at V and 4 bases at J, with 13 bases in the middle. This CDR3 is built from 12 residues. CDR3 residues: CATNSVGYGYTF. CDR3 sequence (DNA): TGTGCCACCAACTCGGTCGGCTATGGCTACACCTTC.

The sample holds a few counts of this clone. The V gene is TRBV28, the J gene TRBJ1-2; D may be TRBD1 (5 bases). Trimming took off 5 bases at V and 8 bases at J, with 18 bases between the two ends. Germline loops: CDR1 MDHEN, CDR2 SYDVKM. The CDR3 covers 14 residues. The CDR3 DNA sequence: TGTGCCAGCAGTCTAGGGGCAATCCTTAAGGGCTACACCTTC. This gives the protein CASSLGAILKGYTF.